This T cell receptor (beta chain) appears in the sequencing data of a study of T cells after posttransplantation cyclophosphamide listed by TCRdb under 2016. For context, the study as a whole: Using TRB sequencing, the study followed how the T cell repertoire rebuilt after myeloablative bone marrow transplantation with posttransplantation cyclophosphamide given as GVHD prophylaxis. Antigen receptor sequencing was done on samples from some 34 PTCy-treated patients and from 15 to 20 related bone marrow donors of those patients. Blood from all 35 or so PTCy patients with 1-year posttransplant specimens was subjected to TRB sequencing. In 3 patients, up to about 3 additional blood samples taken between 2 and 5.2 years after transplant also underwent TRB sequencing, as did pretransplant blood from 4 patients. TRA and TRB clonality were tightly correlated in about 10 samples, so subsequent TCR analyses focused on TRB only. Public TRB sequences were searched against a database of over 3,000 sequences associated with responses to pathogens, tumor antigens, self-antigens and alloantigens.

What the treatment or condition label conveys for this sample: high-dose cyclophosphamide on days +3 and +4 as single-agent GVHD prophylaxis. Busulfan and fludarabine conditioning, a related or unrelated marrow graft, and cyclophosphamide on days +3 and +4 were given to PTCy patients. PTCy-treated patients were drawn from a prospective multi-institutional clinical trial. Peripheral blood and bone marrow mononuclear cells were isolated by Ficoll-Hypaque density centrifugation and were cryopreserved. In the case of this clone: Its antigen is still unknown. No clone much larger than this one lies a single base away; base qualities are absent.

Genomic DNA was used for TRB sequencing, which was performed with the immunoSEQ assay at survey resolution or with the hsTCRB kit. On the authors' methods: Initial read processing used immunoSEQ software, and repertoire analyses used the LymphoSeq R package. Clonality was computed as 1 minus normalized Shannon entropy; Gini coefficient was also calculated for each TRB dataset. To infer phenotypes in unsorted samples, TRB sequences from sorted subsets of the recipient or donor were mapped onto the unsorted samples of the same recipient. This immuneACCESS table, as held by TCRdb, lists in-frame sequences with V and J called but not all clones. Of the missing ones, under half trace to an unresolved V gene in checked studies; the others have no known cause. The V and J calls and the clone size are those of that table, but D and trimming were determined from the DNA. The sample data list around 40,000 clones, and 80% to 95% of these were observed just once. Jointly, the top ten make up less than 2.5% of the sample.

General conclusions and limits of the study: Across the 45 patients, TRB clonality was highly associated with recipient CMV seropositivity and CMV reactivation, and diversity with PTCy was similar to that in the CNI/methotrexate controls. The TRB repertoires of T cells infiltrating skin or the GI tract showed only limited overlap with the TRB repertoires found in blood. Donor-recipient similarity was low at 1-2 months but rose over the first year, and later blood repertoires were often dominated by donor CD8+ memory clones.

From the germline V gene (reference sequence), CDR1 is MNHEY and CDR2 is SMNVEV. The germline ends are 4 bases apart after V is trimmed by 2 bases and J by 0 bases. From the cysteine through the phenylalanine, the CDR3 covers 13 amino acids. Only CDR3 DNA is held: 39 bases, read in frame from base 1. The starting material was PBMCs, obtained around 63 days after allogeneic stem cell transplant with posttransplant cyclophosphamide. This TCR was sampled from a male patient between 60 and 69 years old who received an allogeneic stem cell transplant from a related donor and was CMV-positive. Donor T cells from the graft may be present among the T cells after a transplant. The chain is made from TRBV27 and TRBJ1-2; a confident D gene designation cannot be given. CDR3 protein: CASSLVANYGYTF. DNA sequence: TGTGCCAGCAGTTTAGTCGCTAACTATGGCTACACCTTC.